The 22 T cell receptor beta chains reported below all come from one sample, sequenced in a study of blood T cell repertoires in COVID-19. Generated by immunoSEQ multiplex PCR, the TCRdb table keeps only in-frame clones and is missing some. The sample holds about 74,000 clones, under 95% seen once. The specimen was peripheral blood. The source is a human donor in a cohort sampled during active COVID-19.

J is TRBJ2-2 and V is TRBV19; TRBD1 matches at 7 bases. V shed 5 bases and J 5 bases; nucleotides not matched to a gene: 11. The CDR3 is made up of 16 amino acids. CDR1 and CDR2 from the germline V gene are LNHDA and SQIVND (reference sequence). The CDR3 reads CASSPGLTGRTGELFF. The CDR3 DNA reads TGTGCCAGTAGTCCAGGGCTGACAGGGCGGACCGGGGAGCTGTTTTTT.

The chain employs TRBV3-1 (or the pseudogene TRBV3-2) and TRBJ2-7; 7 nucleotides match TRBD1. Germline V gene data show CDR1 as LGHDT and CDR2 as YNNKEL (reference sequence). The CDR3 contains 13 residues. The V gene end was trimmed by 10 bases and the J gene end by 3 bases; junction bases not matched to a gene: 9. CDR3 loop: CATLLTGYYEQYF. The CDR3 DNA is TGTGCCACCCTTCTGACAGGGTACTACGAGCAGTACTTC.

Concerning this clone: At one end the junction does not follow the germline gene, possibly because of a read error. The rearrangement links TRBV7-7 to TRBJ2-1; 10 nucleotides line up with TRBD1. This CDR3 has 15 amino acids. Germline CDR1 and CDR2: SSHAT and FNYEAQ (reference sequence). As DNA, the CDR3 is TGTGCTAGCAGCTTTGGACAGGGGGTCTACAATGAGCAGTTCTTC. Its translation: CASSFGQGVYNEQFF. The full variable domain, with the rest looked up from reference TRBV7-7 and TRBJ2-1, is GAGVSQSPRYKVTKRGQDVTLRCDPISSHATLYWYQQALGQGPEFLTYFNYEAQPDKSGLPSDRFSAERPEGSISTLTIQRTEQRDSAMYRCASSFGQGVYNEQFFGPGTRLTVL.

The rearrangement links TRBV5-4 to TRBJ1-6, with 9 bases identical to TRBD1. V shed 2 bases and J 10 bases; nucleotides not matched to a gene: 7. There are 15 residues in the CDR3. Germline CDR1 SGHNT, CDR2 YYREEE (reference sequence). As DNA, the CDR3 is TGTGCCAGCAGCTTTTATACAGGGGGCAAGTCACCCCTCCACTTT. Protein product: CASSFYTGGKSPLHF.

V and J are TRBV25-1 and TRBJ1-2; TRBD1 is a possible D gene (5 bases). The V and J ends lost 6 bases and 7 bases respectively, with 12 bases between them. Germline V gene data show CDR1 as MGHDK and CDR2 as SYGVNS. This CDR3 region has 12 residues. The CDR3 reads CASSSSGGGYTF. The CDR3 bases are TGTGCCAGCAGCTCTTCGGGGGGTGGCTACACCTTC.

The V call is TRBV27, the J call TRBJ2-3; a weak D match, TRBD2 (6 bases). Germline CDR1 MNHEY, CDR2 SMNVEV (reference sequence). V was pared by 5 bases and J by 0 bases, with 12 bases between. This CDR3 has 15 amino acids. The CDR3 sequence: CASSQRGMSTDTQYF. The CDR3 DNA reads as TGTGCCAGCAGTCAGCGCGGGATGAGCACAGATACGCAGTATTTT.

The chain recombines TRBV5-6 with TRBJ2-5, with D tentatively TRBD1 (5 bases). Germline V gene lookup returns CDR1 SGHDT and CDR2 YYEEEE. V shed 1 base and J shed 1 base, with 11 bases lying between them. This CDR3 has 15 residues. CDR3 region: CASSLIATGQETQYF. Written as DNA, the CDR3 is TGTGCCAGCAGCTTGATCGCTACAGGCCAAGAGACCCAGTACTTC.

The J gene is TRBJ2-1, the V gene TRBV7-2; 11 bases fit TRBD2. V shed 5 bases and J 2 bases; nucleotides not matched to a gene: 5. Germline CDR1 and CDR2: SGHTA and FQGNSA. This CDR3 region has 16 residues. The CDR3 is CASSLGSGGAYNEQFF. DNA of the CDR3: TGTGCCAGCAGCCTAGGTAGCGGGGGGGCCTACAATGAGCAGTTCTTC.

The chain recombines TRBV19 with TRBJ2-7; D is possibly TRBD2 (6 bases). The CDR3 totals 15 residues. V was cut by 4 bases and J by 3 bases, with 16 bases left in between. In germline, CDR1 is LNHDA, CDR2 SQIVND (reference sequence). The CDR3 nucleotides read TGTGCCAGTAGTACTCCCGCGGGGTATGACTACGAGCAGTACTTC. Translating gives CASSTPAGYDYEQYF.

V gene TRBV19 combines with J gene TRBJ1-3; D gene uncertain. Germline V gene lookup returns CDR1 LNHDA and CDR2 SQIVND (reference sequence). This CDR3 contains 15 residues. Trimming removed 5 bases from V and 0 bases from J, with 11 bases in between. In nucleotides, the CDR3 is TGTGCCAGTAGTGAACAGATAACCTCTGGAAACACCATATATTTT. Its protein product is CASSEQITSGNTIYF. The variable domain in full, completed from reference TRBV19 and TRBJ1-3, reads DGGITQSPKYLFRKEGQNVTLSCEQNLNHDAMYWYRQDPGQGLRLIYYSQIVNDFQKGDIAEGYSVSREKKESFPLTVTSAQKNPTAFYLCASSEQITSGNTIYFGEGSWLTVV.

The V gene is TRBV6-5, the J gene TRBJ2-7; the D gene is possibly TRBD1 (5 bases). The CDR3 sequence is 13 residues long. The V and J ends lost 6 bases and 0 bases respectively, with 9 bases between them. From germline, CDR1 is MNHEY and CDR2 SVGAGI. The CDR3 DNA reads as TGTGCCAGCAGCCCCAGGGTCTCCTACGAGCAGTACTTC. Protein: CASSPRVSYEQYF.

The rearrangement joins TRBV6-1 to TRBJ2-3; D might be TRBD1 (5 bases). V gave up 2 bases and J gave up 2 bases, with 14 bases separating them. Germline values: CDR1 MNHNS, CDR2 SASEGT. The CDR3 totals 16 residues. The DNA of the CDR3 is TGTGCCAGCAGTGAAACATTTCAAGGGGTCACAGATACGCAGTATTTT. It yields the protein CASSETFQGVTDTQYF.

This chain joins TRBV28 and TRBJ2-5, with a possible D match to TRBD2 (5 bases). The CDR3 sequence is 13 residues long. V was clipped by 6 bases and J by 2 bases, with 10 bases between them. CDR1 MDHEN and CDR2 SYDVKM come from the germline V gene. CDR3 region: CASRSGGQETQYF. DNA for the CDR3: TGTGCCAGCAGGAGCGGCGGGCAAGAGACCCAGTACTTC.

This clone was found once. The rearrangement uses TRBV28 and TRBJ1-5, with D possibly matching TRBD1 (6 bases). The CDR3 loop spans 15 amino acids. Germline CDR1 MDHEN, CDR2 SYDVKM. V was trimmed by 2 bases and J by 3 bases, leaving 11 bases between them. CDR3 region: CASSLRQALNQPQHF. CDR3 in DNA: TGTGCCAGCAGTTTACGACAGGCCCTCAATCAGCCCCAGCATTTT.

This clone showed up just once. The chain recombines TRBV9 with TRBJ2-7; D ambiguous. Germline-derived CDR1 and CDR2 are SGDLS and YYNGEE. Trimming took 2 bases from V and 0 from J, leaving 9 bases between them. The CDR3 consists of 14 residues. This CDR3 is CASSVDGGSYEQYF. DNA for the CDR3: TGTGCCAGCAGCGTCGACGGCGGCTCCTACGAGCAGTACTTC.

The chain employs TRBV7-9 and TRBJ2-3; 8 bases map to TRBD2. The germline V gene encodes CDR1 SEHNR and CDR2 FQNEAQ (reference sequence). This CDR3 has 14 residues. V lost 3 bases to trimming and J lost 9 bases; unmatched junction nucleotides: 8. Here the CDR3 DNA reads TGTGCCAGCAGCTTCGATGCGGGAGGCTCCACGCAGTATTTT. Translation: CASSFDAGGSTQYF.

The V call is TRBV30, the J call TRBJ1-3, with D perhaps TRBD1 (6 bases). This CDR3 is built from 21 residues. V was cut by 2 bases and J by 0 bases, with 29 bases left in between. Germline CDR1 and CDR2: GTSNPN and SVGIG (reference sequence). As DNA, the CDR3 is TGTGCCTGGAGTTCACAAGGGGGGGGGTTTTTTTACTGGAGCTCTGGAAACACCATATATTTT. As protein: CAWSSQGGGFFYWSSGNTIYF.

To note about this clone: This sample includes further DNA sequences coding for the same CDR3. The gene calls are TRBV19 and TRBJ2-1; D ambiguous. The germline V gene has CDR1 LNHDA and CDR2 SQIVND (reference sequence). This CDR3 is built from 13 residues. V was pared by 1 base and J by 5 bases, with 6 bases between. The CDR3 sequence is CASSIGHNNEQFF. The CDR3 nucleotides read TGTGCCAGTAGTATAGGTCACAACAATGAGCAGTTCTTC.

This clone was recorded many times. The rearrangement links TRBV2 to TRBJ1-2, with D perhaps matching TRBD1 (6 bases). The V end lost 4 bases, the J end lost 8 bases, and 14 bases lay between the germline ends. The CDR3 covers 13 residues. CDR1 SNHLY and CDR2 FYNNEI come from the germline V gene. As DNA, the CDR3 is TGTGCCAGCAGTGGCCAGGGGAACGGAGGCTACACCTTC. This gives the protein CASSGQGNGGYTF.

The V call is TRBV5-5, the J call TRBJ2-7; 9 nucleotides agree with TRBD1. The length of the CDR3 is 15 residues. V lost 3 bases to trimming and J lost 0 bases; unmatched junction nucleotides: 4. The germline gives CDR1 SGHKS, CDR2 YYEKEE (reference sequence). This CDR3 is CASSWGQGSSYEQYF. The CDR3 DNA is TGTGCCAGCAGCTGGGGACAGGGAAGCTCCTACGAGCAGTACTTC.

The chain employs TRBV5-1 and TRBJ2-1; possible D gene TRBD2, 5 bases. Germline lookup yields CDR1 SGHRS and CDR2 YFSETQ. Trimming shortened V by 0 bases and J by 5 bases, and 12 bases separated the two germline ends. CDR3 size: 15 residues. CDR3 region: CASSLVERSDNEQFF. The DNA of the CDR3 is TGCGCCAGCAGCTTGGTTGAGCGGAGCGACAATGAGCAGTTCTTC.

The chain has TRBV28 and TRBJ1-1, with TRBD1 matching 8 bases. Trimming removed 2 bases from V and 6 bases from J; junction bases left unmatched: 2. This CDR3 comprises 13 residues. Germline CDR1 and CDR2: MDHEN and SYDVKM. The CDR3 here is CASSLKGQAEAFF. CDR3 in DNA: TGTGCCAGCAGTTTAAAGGGACAGGCTGAAGCTTTCTTT.